This T cell receptor beta chain was retrieved from a study of blood T cell repertoires in COVID-19. Study-wide background: COVID-19 samples collected from the United States, Italy and Spain covered acute and convalescent phases.

Germline CDR1 LGHDT, CDR2 YNNKEL (reference sequence). The CDR3 consists of 16 residues. The germline V and J ends were trimmed by 1 base and 1 base, with 13 bases remaining between them. Using immunoSEQ multiplex PCR, the repertoire was profiled, and TCRdb retains in-frame clones only, with some absent. This repertoire shows around 300,000 clones, roughly 88% found once; its top ten account for 5%. This clone has more than one count but fewer than ten. The chain has TRBV3-1 (or the pseudogene TRBV3-2) and TRBJ1-1, with D tentatively TRBD1 (6 bases). The source material was PBMCs or T cells enriched from blood (not recorded which). This TCR was recovered from a young man who had recovered from COVID-19. CDR3 sequence reads: CASSQGLPGANTEAFF. The DNA for the CDR3 is TGTGCCAGCAGCCAAGGTTTGCCAGGGGCGAACACTGAAGCTTTCTTT.